The next 30 T cell receptor beta chains were all read from a single sample in a study of beta chain features in type 1 diabetes. The study reverse transcribed the entire isolated RNA, so it sequenced expressed TCRB transcripts. Profiled with immunoSEQ multiplex PCR; TCRdb holds only in-frame clones, not every one. The sample has some 900,000 clones; roughly a sixth are singletons. The specimen sequenced was naive CD4+ T cells from blood. The receptors were sampled from a woman aged 18-30 years in good health.

This rearrangement joins TRBV6-1 to TRBJ1-5; no firm D call. V gave up 4 bases and J gave up 2 bases, with 9 bases separating them. Germline V gene data show CDR1 as MNHNS and CDR2 as SASEGT. The CDR3 totals 14 residues. The CDR3 reads CASSGLPGNQPQHF. The CDR3 nucleotides are TGTGCCAGCAGTGGCCTTCCGGGCAATCAGCCCCAGCATTTT.

This clone was seen a handful of times. The J gene is TRBJ2-7, the V gene TRBV6-5, with D hard to call. CDR1 is MNHEY, CDR2 SVGAGI, per germline. The CDR3 is made up of 13 amino acids. Between the trimmed V and J ends, which lost 8 bases and 2 bases, there was a span of 13 bases. The CDR3 DNA sequence: TGTGCCAGCGCGATAGGTCCGACCTACGAGCAGTACTTC. This translates into CASAIGPTYEQYF.

V usage is TRBV28 and J usage is TRBJ2-5; D perhaps matches TRBD2 (7 bases). The CDR3 loop spans 17 amino acids. Germline loops: CDR1 MDHEN, CDR2 SYDVKM. V shed 5 bases and J shed 2 bases, with 21 bases lying between them. CDR3: CASSRSAGAKRQETQYF. The CDR3 DNA is TGTGCCAGCAGTCGGTCCGCGGGGGCGAAAAGACAAGAGACCCAGTACTTC.

The chain recombines TRBV7-3 with TRBJ2-3, with 8 bases fitting TRBD1. Germline loops: CDR1 SGHTA, CDR2 FQGTGA. CDR3 length equals 15 residues. The J segment lost 2 bases and the V segment lost 5 bases, leaving 6 bases of the junction unmatched. The CDR3 DNA follows: TGTGCCAGCAGCCCACAGGGGGGCCTCACAGATACGCAGTATTTT. Translated, it gives CASSPQGGLTDTQYF.

A single count supports this clone. The rearrangement joins TRBV6-6 to TRBJ2-1, with 11 bases lining up with TRBD2. The length of the CDR3 is 15 residues. V gave up 4 bases and J gave up 4 bases; unmatched junction bases: 3. Germline V lookup: CDR1 MNHNY, CDR2 SVGAGI (reference sequence). The chain's CDR3 is CASSSGTSGYNEQFF. The CDR3 nucleotides are TGTGCCAGCAGTTCCGGGACTAGCGGATACAATGAGCAGTTCTTC.

This clone was found a few times. This sequence joins TRBV7-9 and TRBJ1-2, with D unclear. Trimming pared 2 bases from V and 7 bases from J, leaving 17 bases between. CDR1 is SEHNR, CDR2 FQNEAQ, per germline (reference sequence). The CDR3 totals 15 residues. CDR3 coding DNA: TGTGCCAGCAGCTTATTCCCGGGATCCAACCCTGGCTACACCTTC. Translating it yields CASSLFPGSNPGYTF.

This chain links TRBV4-1 with TRBJ2-5; D is uncertain. V gave up 2 bases and J gave up 0 bases, with 7 bases separating them. The length of the CDR3 is 14 residues. The V gene's germline CDR1 is MGHRA and CDR2 YSYEKL. The CDR3 region is CASSQNSYQETQYF. The DNA of the CDR3 is TGCGCCAGCAGCCAAAACAGCTACCAAGAGACCCAGTACTTC.

The chain couples TRBV28 to TRBJ2-7; no clear D gene. CDR1 and CDR2 (germline): MDHEN, SYDVKM. Trimming took off 6 bases at V and 7 bases at J, with 16 bases between the two ends. The CDR3 has 13 residues. The DNA for the CDR3 is TGTGCCAGCAGCACCCTGGCCCCGAGGGAGCAGTACTTC. This encodes CASSTLAPREQYF.

A few counts support this clone. J is TRBJ1-2 and V is TRBV15, with TRBD1 matching 7 bases. This CDR3 contains 17 residues. Trimming at V came to 0 bases and at J to 7 bases, leaving 14 bases not matched to a gene. In germline, CDR1 is LNHNV, CDR2 YYDKDF (reference sequence). The CDR3 is CATSRDLKQGRRFGYTF. DNA for the CDR3: TGTGCCACCAGCAGAGATCTGAAACAGGGGAGGCGGTTTGGCTACACCTTC.

This sequence joins TRBV27 and TRBJ1-1; D perhaps matches TRBD1 (6 bases). The V end lost 7 bases, the J end lost 1 base, and 22 bases lay between the germline ends. From germline, CDR1 is MNHEY and CDR2 SMNVEV (reference sequence). This CDR3 is built from 17 residues. CDR3 residues: CASKSQSRGHKNTEAFF. As DNA, the CDR3 is TGTGCCAGCAAGTCTCAATCTCGGGGACACAAGAACACTGAAGCTTTCTTT.

The sample holds a few counts of this clone. This chain connects TRBV20-1 to TRBJ2-1, with D maybe TRBD2 (5 bases). V lost 2 bases and J 6 bases, leaving 5 bases between the germline ends. CDR3 length: 11 residues. Germline values: CDR1 DFQATT, CDR2 SNEGSKA (reference sequence). CDR3 region: CSARLANEQFF. DNA of the CDR3: TGCAGTGCTAGACTAGCCAATGAGCAGTTCTTC.

There are a few counts of this clone. V usage is TRBV18 and J usage is TRBJ1-1; D call uncertain. Germline V gives CDR1 KGHSH, CDR2 LQKENI. V lost 2 bases, J lost 6 bases, and 10 bases lay in between. The CDR3 totals 13 residues. The CDR3 sequence is CASSPLPDAEAFF. The CDR3 region has the DNA TGTGCCAGCTCACCATTACCGGACGCTGAAGCTTTCTTT.

As regards this clone: The sample holds other DNA sequences that translate to the same CDR3. The chain recombines TRBV7-2 with TRBJ2-1; D unclear. CDR1 is SGHTA and CDR2 is FQGNSA in the germline V gene. V lost 5 bases to trimming and J lost 1 base, with 15 bases between them. CDR3 length: 16 residues. CDR3: CASSLRTGRSYNEQFF. The CDR3 nucleotides read TGTGCCAGCAGCCTAAGGACCGGACGGTCCTACAATGAGCAGTTCTTC.

CDR3 nucleotide sequence: TGTGCCAGCAGTTCGTCGGACGCTGGCCAGTACTTC. Its translation is CASSSSDAGQYF. This chain uses TRBV28 with TRBJ2-5; D gene uncertain. CDR3 length: 12 amino acids. V lost 4 bases to trimming and J lost 10 bases, with 13 bases between them. Germline V gene sequence: CDR1 MDHEN, CDR2 SYDVKM. Filled out from reference TRBV28 and TRBJ2-5, the complete variable domain reads DVKVTQSSRYLVKRTGEKVFLECVQDMDHENMFWYRQDPGLGLRLIYFSYDVKMKEKGDIPEGYSVSREKKERFSLILESASTNQTSMYLCASSSSDAGQYFGPGTRLLVL.

This clone has only a few counts. The chain employs TRBV10-3 and TRBJ2-7; 7 bases map to TRBD1. CDR3 length equals 13 residues. The germline CDR1 and CDR2 sequences are ENHRY and SYGVKD. V was pared by 8 bases and J by 4 bases, with 8 bases of the junction left unmatched. This chain's CDR3 is CAIQGGAGYEQYF. As DNA, the CDR3 is TGTGCCATCCAAGGGGGCGCCGGGTACGAGCAGTACTTC.

The gene calls are TRBV5-8 and TRBJ2-1; tentatively, D is TRBD1 (5 bases). The CDR3 loop spans 14 amino acids. The V and J ends lost 0 bases and 4 bases respectively, with 8 bases between them. The germline V gene has CDR1 SGHTS and CDR2 YDEGEE. CDR3 residues: CASSLDRRYNEQFF. CDR3 DNA sequence: TGTGCCAGCAGCTTGGACAGGCGATACAATGAGCAGTTCTTC.

This clone was counted between two and nine times. The chain is built from TRBV7-9 and TRBJ1-4; TRBD1 matches at 8 bases. The V and J ends lost 4 bases and 3 bases, in that order; junction bases with no gene match: 4. The CDR3 sequence is 15 residues long. Germline assignment: CDR1 SEHNR and CDR2 FQNEAQ (reference sequence). The CDR3 sequence is CASSSGGAANEKLFF. The CDR3 coding sequence is TGTGCCAGCAGCTCAGGGGGCGCGGCTAATGAAAAACTGTTTTTT. Drawing the rest from reference TRBV7-9 and TRBJ1-4, the complete variable domain is DTGVSQNPRHKITKRGQNVTFRCDPISEHNRLYWYRQTLGQGPEFLTYFQNEAQLEKSRLLSDRFSAERPKGSFSTLEIQRTEQGDSAMYLCASSSGGAANEKLFFGSGTQLSVL.

This clone was found a few times. V and J are TRBV18 and TRBJ2-7; D call uncertain. The CDR3 loop spans 12 amino acids. Germline CDR1 is KGHSH and CDR2 is LQKENI. V gave up 2 bases and J gave up 5 bases, with 7 bases separating them. The CDR3 DNA follows: TGTGCCAGCTCACCAGGGCAGAACGAGCAGTACTTC. Amino acid sequence: CASSPGQNEQYF.

This clone was seen only a few times. The V and J genes are TRBV2 and TRBJ1-1, with D tentatively TRBD1 (5 bases). The CDR3 runs 12 residues. The ends were cut back, 4 bases at V and 10 bases at J, with 13 bases in the middle. CDR1 SNHLY and CDR2 FYNNEI come from the germline V gene. This CDR3 is CASSVGGVRAFF. The CDR3 DNA follows: TGTGCCAGCAGTGTGGGAGGGGTGCGAGCTTTCTTT.

The chain couples TRBV21-1 to TRBJ2-2; the table calls TRBD2, which could not be checked here. TRBV21-1 is annotated as a pseudogene. This CDR3 spans 19 amino acids. The CDR3 region is CASSRCLAGPGRETGELFF. CDR3 DNA: TGTGCCAGCAGCAGGTGTCTAGCGGGGCCCGGGAGGGAAACCGGGGAGCTGTTTTTT.

This sequence joins TRBV18 and TRBJ2-7, with no clear D. Trimming pared 3 bases from V and 4 bases from J, leaving 10 bases between. CDR1 KGHSH and CDR2 LQKENI come from the germline V gene. CDR3 length: 13 amino acids. In nucleotides, the CDR3 is TGTGCCAGCTCACCTCCCCAGGAGTACGAGCAGTACTTC. Its protein product is CASSPPQEYEQYF.

This clone was detected only a few times. The genes are TRBV14 and TRBJ2-1; D gene unclear. This CDR3 is built from 12 residues. Germline V gene data show CDR1 as SGHDN and CDR2 as FVKESK. Trimming removed 3 bases at V and 5 bases at J, with 5 bases between. CDR3 DNA sequence: TGTGCCAGCAGCCATATGCACAATGAGCAGTTCTTC. This translates into CASSHMHNEQFF.

J is TRBJ2-7 and V is TRBV29-1; D uncertain. The CDR3 has 13 amino acids. Germline CDR1 is SQVTM and CDR2 is ANQGSEA. V lost 4 bases to trimming and J lost 6 bases, with 16 bases between them. CDR3 nucleotide sequence: TGCAGCGTTGTCAGCGCCTCCTACGGCGAGCAGTACTTC. Translated, it gives CSVVSASYGEQYF.

The rearrangement links TRBV7-9 to TRBJ2-7; D gene unclear. The CDR3 sequence is 12 residues long. Germline assignment: CDR1 SEHNR and CDR2 FQNEAQ (reference sequence). Trimming left V 3 bases short and J 2 bases short, with 5 bases between. CDR3 in DNA: TGTGCCAGCAGCTTTAGCCCCTACGAGCAGTACTTC. It yields the protein CASSFSPYEQYF.

This clone appeared a few times. This chain uses TRBV7-6 with TRBJ2-5, with 9 bases identical to TRBD1. The germline gives CDR1 SGHVS, CDR2 FNYEAQ. The CDR3 is 20 residues long. The trim removed 0 bases at V and 1 base at J, leaving 15 bases unmatched. Written as DNA, the CDR3 is TGTGCCAGCAGCTTAGCCCCAGCGGGTGCGGGACAGGGTGCCCAAGAGACCCAGTACTTC. It translates to CASSLAPAGAGQGAQETQYF. Looking up the rest from reference TRBV7-6 and TRBJ2-5 gives the full variable domain: GAGVSQSPRYKVTKRGQDVALRCDPISGHVSLYWYRQALGQGPEFLTYFNYEAQQDKSGLPNDRFSAERPEGSISTLTIQRTEQRDSAMYRCASSLAPAGAGQGAQETQYFGPGTRLLVL.

This clone was counted between two and nine times. The CDR3 loop is CASSYSGSLAKNIQYF. In nucleotides, the CDR3 is TGTGCCAGCAGTTACTCCGGGAGCCTAGCCAAAAACATTCAGTACTTC. The chain recombines TRBV27 with TRBJ2-4, with D possibly matching TRBD2 (6 bases). The CDR3 length is 16 residues. V was shortened by 4 bases and J by 0 bases, with 13 bases between the two germline ends. The germline V gene has CDR1 MNHEY and CDR2 SMNVEV (reference sequence).

This clone was observed a few times. The chain has TRBV7-2 and TRBJ2-3; a weak D match, TRBD1 (6 bases). Germline CDR1 SGHTA, CDR2 FQGNSA. This CDR3 contains 16 residues. V was clipped by 3 bases and J by 5 bases, with 18 bases between them. This chain's CDR3 is CASSLGAPRGRDTQYF. As DNA, the CDR3 is TGTGCCAGCAGCTTGGGGGCCCCCCGGGGACGAGATACGCAGTATTTT.

This clone was counted between two and nine times. This chain uses TRBV2 with TRBJ1-2; D gene uncertain. Trimming took off 7 bases at V and 4 bases at J, with 13 bases between the two ends. The CDR3 consists of 13 residues. The V gene's germline CDR1 is SNHLY and CDR2 FYNNEI. Here the CDR3 DNA reads TGTGCCAGCAAACTGTCCCTAGGCTATGGCTACACCTTC. Translated: CASKLSLGYGYTF.

This chain connects TRBV5-5 to TRBJ2-6; 10 bases are a match to TRBD1. J lost 0 bases, V lost 4 bases, and 10 bases had no gene match. CDR3 length: 19 residues. Germline-derived CDR1 and CDR2 are SGHKS and YYEKEE (reference sequence). Here the CDR3 reads CASSQRPGQGTSGANVLTF. CDR3 coding DNA: TGTGCCAGCAGCCAACGGCCGGGACAGGGGACCTCTGGGGCCAACGTCCTGACTTTC.

The chain recombines TRBV4-3 with TRBJ2-3; D might be TRBD1 (6 bases). V lost 4 bases and J 2 bases, leaving 7 bases between the germline ends. This CDR3 has 13 amino acids. Germline V gives CDR1 LGHNA, CDR2 YSLEER. Written as DNA, the CDR3 is TGCGCCAGCAGCCGGGGGCCCACAGATACGCAGTATTTT. It specifies CASSRGPTDTQYF.